This entry features one T cell receptor beta chain sequence. The source of the sample is a study of radiotherapy plus CTLA-4 blockade in lung cancer. Alongside CTLA-4 blockade with ipilimumab, patients with chemo-refractory metastatic non-small-cell lung cancer received focal radiation. Profiling relied on immunoSEQ multiplex PCR, and the TCRdb table lists in-frame clones only, not all of them. The repertoire holds around 71,000 clones, about 72% seen once, with about 17% in the top ten. The starting material was peripheral blood, obtained from a patient treated with radiotherapy plus ipilimumab. This receptor was taken from a human donor with non-small cell lung cancer whose response to radiotherapy plus ipilimumab could not be evaluated. Some clones in this sample may be carry-over from other donors' samples.

CDR3 nucleotides: TGTGCCAGTAACATGGGGCTATCCCACGACGAGAGCCAAGAGACCCAGTACTTC. Protein: CASNMGLSHDESQETQYF. The chain couples TRBV19 to TRBJ2-5, with a possible D match to TRBD1 (5 bases). This CDR3 comprises 18 residues. V lost 7 bases and J lost 1, with 25 bases in between. CDR1 is LNHDA and CDR2 is SQIVND in the germline V gene (reference sequence).